This T cell receptor beta chain was sequenced in a study of cytomegalovirus exposure and HLA in healthy donors. Study context: Among about 179 million T cells, an earlier analysis found roughly 100 million unique TCR beta sequences. General observations from the study: TRBV6-2, TRBV6-3 and other indistinguishable V segments were excluded.

Germline assignment: CDR1 SGDLS and CDR2 YYNGEE. The CDR3 has 13 amino acids. V was cut by 0 bases and J by 3 bases, with 6 bases left in between. Primers: 60 Vbeta forward and 13 Jbeta reverse. TCRdb's copy holds only in-frame clones and misses some; the assay was immunoSEQ multiplex PCR. The sample has 100,000 to 150,000 clones; over 60% are singletons. For this clone: Its specificity is not known.

V gene TRBV9 combines with J gene TRBJ2-5; D might be TRBD2 (6 bases). This TCR was recovered from a man aged 60 to 75 in good health and CMV-seropositive. Input material: PBMCs. The CDR3 DNA reads TGTGCCAGCAGCGTAGCGGGGGAAGAGACCCAGTACTTC. As protein: CASSVAGEETQYF. Complete variable domain (other parts from reference TRBV9 and TRBJ2-5): DSGVTQTPKHLITATGQRVTLRCSPRSGDLSVYWYQQSLDQGLQFLIQYYNGEERAKGNILERFSAQQFPDLHSELNLSSLELGDSALYFCASSVAGEETQYFGPGTRLLVL.